This is a list of T cell receptor beta chains from one sample in a study of identical twins. A single record per CDR3 protein comes from TCRdb applying MiXCR to the 5' RACE reads. The sample lists approximately 1.8 million distinct CDR3 sequences, under 35% occurring once. What was sequenced was cord blood. The receptors were gathered from a newborn girl in good health. Both conserved end residues are part of each CDR3. Each record gives: J gene, V gene, D gene, clone size, CDR3 protein, CDR3 DNA. The D gene is left open where the match is weak. A row's size may be missing; if present it is once, few, many or a size class.

j_call: TRBJ2-7
v_call: TRBV5-6
d_call: TRBD1
clone_size: .
cdr3_aa: CASSLDRVTHNEQYF
cdr3_nt: TGTGCCAGCAGCTTAGACAGGGTAACACACAATGAGCAGTACTTC

j_call: TRBJ2-7
v_call: TRBV11-2
d_call: TRBD1
clone_size: .
cdr3_aa: CASSPSPGTGGEQYF
cdr3_nt: TGTGCCAGCAGTCCTAGTCCCGGGACAGGGGGCGAGCAGTACTTC

j_call: TRBJ2-1
v_call: TRBV11-2
d_call: TRBD2
clone_size: .
cdr3_aa: CASSLGTSGVSYNEQFF
cdr3_nt: TGTGCCAGCAGCTTGGGAACTAGCGGGGTTTCCTACAATGAGCAGTTCTTC

j_call: TRBJ1-2
v_call: TRBV14
d_call: .
clone_size: few
cdr3_aa: CASSQGIGGYTF
cdr3_nt: TGTGCCAGCAGCCAAGGGATAGGGGGCTACACCTTC

j_call: TRBJ2-1
v_call: TRBV12-3/TRBV12-4
d_call: TRBD1
clone_size: .
cdr3_aa: CASRTGVSYNEQFF
cdr3_nt: TGTGCCAGCAGGACAGGGGTGTCCTACAATGAGCAGTTCTTC

j_call: TRBJ2-7
v_call: TRBV12-3/TRBV12-4
d_call: TRBD1
clone_size: few
cdr3_aa: CASSFRDRGRYEQYF
cdr3_nt: TGTGCCAGCAGTTTTCGGGACAGGGGGAGGTACGAGCAGTACTTC

j_call: TRBJ2-7
v_call: TRBV10-3
d_call: TRBD2
clone_size: few
cdr3_aa: CAIAGGNYEQYF
cdr3_nt: TGTGCCATAGCGGGAGGTAACTACGAGCAGTACTTC

j_call: TRBJ2-6
v_call: TRBV29-1
d_call: .
clone_size: few
cdr3_aa: CSVASGANVLTF
cdr3_nt: TGCAGCGTTGCCTCTGGGGCCAACGTCCTGACTTTC

j_call: TRBJ1-1
v_call: TRBV4-1
d_call: .
clone_size: few
cdr3_aa: CASSQVGRRNTEAFF
cdr3_nt: TGCGCCAGCAGCCAAGTGGGCAGGAGGAACACTGAAGCTTTCTTT

j_call: TRBJ2-7
v_call: TRBV20-1
d_call: TRBD2
clone_size: .
cdr3_aa: CSARDPREGVNEQYF
cdr3_nt: TGCAGTGCTAGAGATCCGCGGGAGGGCGTCAATGAGCAGTACTTC

j_call: TRBJ2-3
v_call: TRBV20-1
d_call: .
clone_size: few
cdr3_aa: CSAIRSTDTQYF
cdr3_nt: TGCAGTGCCATTCGCAGCACAGATACGCAGTATTTT

j_call: TRBJ2-7
v_call: TRBV10-3
d_call: .
clone_size: .
cdr3_aa: CAISEVVRAYEQYF
cdr3_nt: TGTGCCATCAGTGAGGTCGTCAGGGCCTACGAGCAGTACTTC

j_call: TRBJ2-7
v_call: TRBV27
d_call: TRBD2
clone_size: .
cdr3_aa: CASSLGAGGLSSYEQYF
cdr3_nt: TGTGCCAGCAGTTTGGGAGCGGGAGGCCTCAGCTCCTACGAGCAGTACTTC

j_call: TRBJ2-5
v_call: TRBV3-1
d_call: .
clone_size: .
cdr3_aa: CASSHRPGVYVQYF
cdr3_nt: TGTGCCAGCAGCCACCGTCCGGGAGTCTACGTGCAGTACTTC

j_call: TRBJ1-2
v_call: TRBV27
d_call: .
clone_size: few
cdr3_aa: CASTKFGTDNYGYTF
cdr3_nt: TGTGCCAGCACTAAGTTTGGGACGGATAACTATGGCTACACCTTC

j_call: TRBJ2-1
v_call: TRBV14
d_call: .
clone_size: few
cdr3_aa: CASSQALFAYYNEQFF
cdr3_nt: TGTGCCAGCAGCCAAGCTCTCTTTGCCTACTACAATGAGCAGTTCTTC

j_call: TRBJ2-5
v_call: TRBV28
d_call: .
clone_size: .
cdr3_aa: CASSLSPMTGARSETQYF
cdr3_nt: TGTGCCAGCAGTTTGTCCCCGATGACAGGAGCAAGGTCAGAGACCCAGTACTTC

j_call: TRBJ1-2
v_call: TRBV25-1
d_call: TRBD1
clone_size: .
cdr3_aa: CASSTRTGNYGYTF
cdr3_nt: TGTGCCAGCAGTACGAGGACAGGGAACTATGGCTACACCTTC